One sample yielded the 28 T cell receptor beta chains listed below, sequenced in a study of response to subunit inactivated influenza vaccine. TCRdb reprocessed the RT-PCR reads via MiXCR and lists one record per CDR3 protein. The top ten clones hold about 10% of a sample with 530,000 or so distinct CDR3 sequences, around 11% of them seen once. The sequencing here drew on PBMCs from blood, taken on the day of vaccination. These receptors were collected from a man aged 50-60 years who received an inactivated influenza vaccine.

V and J are TRBV15 and TRBJ1-5; tentative D call: TRBD1 (5 bases). Per the germline V gene, CDR1 is LNHNV and CDR2 is YYDKDF (reference sequence). V lost 0 bases, J lost 6 bases, and 12 bases lay in between. The CDR3 sequence is 15 residues long. CDR3 nucleotide sequence: TGTGCCACCAGCAGAGATCGCGGGGCGGTTCAGCCCCAGCATTTT. Its translation: CATSRDRGAVQPQHF.

This clonotype was seen just once. Likely a read error: the CDR3 ends without its conserved phenylalanine or tryptophan. V gene TRBV29-1 combines with J gene TRBJ2-7; D gene uncertain. The V end lost 4 bases, the J end lost 1 base, and 8 bases lay between the germline ends. The length of the CDR3 is 12 residues. Germline V lookup: CDR1 SQVTM, CDR2 ANQGSEA. The CDR3 DNA sequence: TGCAGCGTTGGGGGTCAATCCTACGAGCAGTACCTC. As protein: CSVGGQSYEQYL.

This clonotype was picked up many times. This chain connects TRBV28 to TRBJ2-3; D may match TRBD1 or TRBD2 (5 bases each). V was cut by 3 bases and J by 1 base, with 14 bases left in between. Per germline, CDR1 MDHEN and CDR2 SYDVKM. The CDR3 is 16 residues long. The CDR3 here is CASSFWSGTRTDTQYF. The CDR3 DNA sequence: TGTGCCAGCAGTTTCTGGTCCGGGACCCGCACAGATACGCAGTATTTT.

This clonotype showed up many times. This chain uses TRBV20-1 with TRBJ2-7, with no clear D. V lost 1 base and J lost 3, with 7 bases in between. Germline CDR1 DFQATT, CDR2 SNEGSKA (reference sequence). CDR3 length: 12 amino acids. The CDR3 sequence is CSARAPNYEQYF. CDR3 nucleotides: TGCAGTGCTAGAGCCCCCAACTACGAGCAGTACTTC.

Remarks on this clonotype: One end of the junction does not line up with germline, which may come from a read error. V gene TRBV5-1 combines with J gene TRBJ1-4; perhaps TRBD1 as D (5 bases). The CDR3 totals 14 residues. CDR1 SGHRS and CDR2 YFSETQ come from the germline V gene. The CDR3 protein is CASTLGGDGEKLFF. The DNA of the CDR3 is TGCGCCAGCACCTTGGGGGGAGATGGTGAAAAACTGTTTTTT.

The chain is built from TRBV11-2 and TRBJ2-7; D not resolved. The CDR3 runs to 13 residues. Germline loops: CDR1 SGHAT, CDR2 FQNNGV. V dropped 2 bases and J dropped 2 bases, with 7 bases sitting between them. This CDR3 is CASSLNPAYEQYF. The CDR3 DNA reads TGTGCCAGCAGCTTAAACCCAGCCTACGAGCAGTACTTC.

J is TRBJ2-1 and V is TRBV15; TRBD2 aligns across 10 bases. With V trimmed by 5 bases and J by 6 bases, 7 bases remained unmatched. The CDR3 length is 15 residues. CDR1 is LNHNV and CDR2 is YYDKDF in the germline V gene (reference sequence). The CDR3 coding sequence is TGTGCCACCAGCGGATCACTAGCGGGGTCCAATGAGCAGTTCTTC. Its protein product is CATSGSLAGSNEQFF.

The chain couples TRBV27 to TRBJ2-3; 10 nucleotides align to TRBD2. Germline CDR1 and CDR2: MNHEY and SMNVEV (reference sequence). After removal of 5 bases from V and 3 bases from J, the junction contained 8 bases not matched to a gene. The CDR3 length is 16 residues. The CDR3 nucleotides are TGTGCCAGCAGTGCCCCACTAGCGGGAATGACAGATACGCAGTATTTT. Amino acids: CASSAPLAGMTDTQYF.

V is TRBV23-1 and J is TRBJ2-2; TRBD2 agrees at 8 bases. TRBV23-1 is treated as an ORF (open reading frame) with a function not yet certain. This CDR3 contains 17 residues. J lost 3 bases, V lost 0 bases, and 6 bases had no gene match. The CDR3 nucleotides read TGCGCCAGCAGTCAATCCCCGGGGGGGGATTACACCGGGGAGCTGTTTTTT. Encoded protein: CASSQSPGGDYTGELFF.

V gene TRBV7-6 combines with J gene TRBJ2-2; D possibly corresponds to TRBD1 (5 bases). Per the germline V gene, CDR1 is SGHVS and CDR2 is FNYEAQ. V lost 5 bases, J lost 4 bases, and 17 bases lay in between. The CDR3 runs to 16 residues. CDR3 region: CASSHLPTETTGELFF. The DNA for the CDR3 is TGTGCCAGCAGCCACCTCCCGACAGAAACCACCGGGGAGCTGTTTTTT.

The chain uses TRBV25-1 and TRBJ2-7; TRBD1 aligns across 10 bases. This CDR3 contains 14 residues. V lost 5 bases and J lost 6; bases outside the gene matches: 7. Germline CDR1 reads MGHDK; CDR2 reads SYGVNS. The CDR3 bases are TGTGCCAGCAGTTGGACAGGGGGTCTGTCCGAGCAGTACTTC. Encoded protein: CASSWTGGLSEQYF.

The J gene is TRBJ1-5, the V gene TRBV29-1, with D unclear. There are 16 residues in the CDR3. V lost 0 bases to trimming and J lost 4 bases, with 16 bases between them. Germline V gene sequence: CDR1 SQVTM, CDR2 ANQGSEA. DNA of the CDR3: TGCAGCGTTGAAGAGGCGCCGGTCGTACGGAATCAGCCCCAGCATTTT. It translates to CSVEEAPVVRNQPQHF.

This clonotype has at least ten counts. V is TRBV24-1 and J is TRBJ2-3; TRBD2 agrees at 7 bases. Looked up from germline, CDR1 is KGHDR and CDR2 is SFDVKD. V dropped 4 bases and J dropped 4; count of bases not matched to a gene: 13. This CDR3 has 17 residues. CDR3 sequence (DNA): TGTGCCACCAGTGAGCTCAGCGGGACGGTTGTAGCAGATACGCAGTATTTT. Translating it yields CATSELSGTVVADTQYF.

This clonotype was counted between two and nine times. The V gene is TRBV27, the J gene TRBJ1-6; perhaps TRBD1 as D (6 bases). V dropped 6 bases and J dropped 7 bases, with 25 bases sitting between them. This CDR3 region has 18 residues. Germline V gene data show CDR1 as MNHEY and CDR2 as SMNVEV (reference sequence). The CDR3 here is CASSHAGVLGASNSPLHF. DNA of the CDR3: TGTGCCAGCAGCCACGCCGGGGTTTTGGGGGCGAGCAATTCACCCCTCCACTTT.

This clonotype was counted a few times. V and J are TRBV5-1 and TRBJ2-7; D possibly corresponds to TRBD1 (6 bases). The V end was cut by 5 bases, the J end by 3 bases, with 18 bases between. CDR3 size: 15 residues. Germline values: CDR1 SGHRS, CDR2 YFSETQ. The CDR3 DNA reads as TGCGCCAGCAGGCTACAGGGCTACCTCTACTACGAGCAGTACTTC. This translates into CASRLQGYLYYEQYF. Supplemented by reference TRBV5-1 and TRBJ2-7, the full variable domain reads KAGVTQTPRYLIKTRGQQVTLSCSPISGHRSVSWYQQTPGQGLQFLFEYFSETQRNKGNFPGRFSGRQFSNSRSEMNVSTLELGDSALYLCASRLQGYLYYEQYFGPGTRLTVT.

The chain joins TRBV20-1 to TRBJ1-2, with 7 bases lining up with TRBD1. V lost 0 bases and J lost 4; bases outside the gene matches: 8. The CDR3 consists of 15 residues. Germline V gene lookup returns CDR1 DFQATT and CDR2 SNEGSKA (reference sequence). This CDR3 reads CSARDRAGGIYGYTF. CDR3 DNA: TGCAGTGCTAGAGATCGGGCAGGGGGTATCTATGGCTACACCTTC.

This clonotype was seen repeatedly, ten times or more. This chain links TRBV7-3 with TRBJ2-1; D unresolved. Germline CDR1 is SGHTA and CDR2 is FQGTGA. Between the trimmed V and J ends, which lost 3 bases and 5 bases, there was a span of 11 bases. CDR3 length equals 14 residues. DNA of the CDR3: TGTGCCAGCAGCTTGTTGCCGGCGAACAATGAGCAGTTCTTC. This encodes CASSLLPANNEQFF.

A few counts support this clonotype. The chain employs TRBV11-2 and TRBJ2-4; a weak D match, TRBD1 (6 bases). V lost 1 base and J 1 base, leaving 17 bases between the germline ends. Germline V gives CDR1 SGHAT, CDR2 FQNNGV. The length of the CDR3 is 18 residues. CDR3 sequence (DNA): TGTGCCAGCAGCTTAGGGGGGCTGGGGCAGGGGGCCAAAAACATTCAGTACTTC. Translated, it gives CASSLGGLGQGAKNIQYF.

Ten or more counts support this clonotype. The gene calls are TRBV12-3 or TRBV12-4 and TRBJ1-1, with TRBD1 matching over 9 bases. The V and J ends lost 6 bases and 4 bases, in that order; junction bases with no gene match: 6. The CDR3 has 14 amino acids. The CDR3 nucleotides are TGTGCCAGCAGAGGACAGGGGACGGGCACTGAAGCTTTCTTT. Protein: CASRGQGTGTEAFF.

This chain joins TRBV20-1 and TRBJ2-7, with 7 bases aligning to TRBD1. The ends lost 5 bases at V and 3 bases at J; junction bases unmatched: 10. The CDR3 has 14 residues. Germline CDR1 and CDR2: DFQATT and SNEGSKA (reference sequence). The CDR3 region has the DNA TGCAGTGCTCCGAACCATCGACAGGGCTACGAGCAGTACTTC. Residues: CSAPNHRQGYEQYF.

The rearrangement joins TRBV12-3 or TRBV12-4 to TRBJ1-5; D is unclear. V lost 3 bases, J lost 1 base, and 10 bases lay in between. The CDR3 totals 15 residues. The CDR3 sequence is CASSLLYLSNQPQHF. The DNA of the CDR3 is TGTGCCAGCAGTTTGTTATACTTAAGCAATCAGCCCCAGCATTTT.

Only one count was recorded for this clonotype. This may stem from a read error, because a much larger clone lies one nucleotide away. This chain connects TRBV24-1 to TRBJ2-3; D tentatively reads TRBD1 or TRBD2 (5 bases each). V gave up 3 bases and J gave up 6 bases, with 21 bases separating them. This CDR3 region has 17 residues. Germline V lookup: CDR1 KGHDR, CDR2 SFDVKD. CDR3 protein: CATSDLDPGARGDTQYF. Written as DNA, the CDR3 is TGTGCCACCAGTGATCTGGATCCCGGGGCCCGCGGCGATACGCAGTATTTT.

This clonotype was recorded many times. The chain couples TRBV10-3 to TRBJ1-4; 10 bases align to TRBD1. The CDR3 is made up of 16 amino acids. V shed 0 bases, J shed 7 bases, and the junction held 5 bases outside the gene matches. Germline-derived CDR1 and CDR2 are ENHRY and SYGVKD. This chain's CDR3 is CAISESAGQGSEKLFF. In DNA form, the CDR3 reads TGTGCCATCAGTGAGTCGGCGGGACAGGGGAGTGAAAAACTGTTTTTT.

The J gene is TRBJ1-5, the V gene TRBV18, with unresolved D. This CDR3 has 13 amino acids. Germline V CDR1 and CDR2: KGHSH, LQKENI. V was pared by 10 bases and J by 0 bases, with 10 bases between. The CDR3 protein is CATARNSNQPQHF. The CDR3 DNA sequence: TGTGCCACCGCAAGGAATAGCAATCAGCCCCAGCATTTT.

The chain is built from TRBV5-5 and TRBJ2-2; TRBD2 might be the D (6 bases). The CDR3 runs to 15 residues. From germline, CDR1 is SGHKS and CDR2 YYEKEE (reference sequence). V was clipped by 3 bases and J by 2 bases, with 11 bases between them. CDR3 bases: TGTGCCAGCAGCTCACCAGGACTAAACACCGGGGAGCTGTTTTTT. Residues: CASSSPGLNTGELFF.

This clonotype was recorded many times. This chain joins TRBV20-1 and TRBJ2-3; 7 bases are shared with TRBD2. Per germline, CDR1 DFQATT and CDR2 SNEGSKA (reference sequence). Trimming at V came to 3 bases and at J to 5 bases, leaving 14 bases not matched to a gene. The CDR3 is 16 amino acids. CDR3 residues: CSASNLGGEAGDTQYF. The CDR3, as DNA: TGCAGTGCTAGTAATCTTGGGGGGGAAGCGGGAGATACGCAGTATTTT.

CDR3 DNA: TGTGCCAGCAGCTTGTGGACACCTAACACCGGGGAGCTGTTTTTT. It translates to CASSLWTPNTGELFF. V gene TRBV7-9 combines with J gene TRBJ2-2; D possibly corresponds to TRBD1 (5 bases). CDR1 SEHNR and CDR2 FQNEAQ come from the germline V gene (reference sequence). The CDR3 has 15 residues. Trimming cost V 3 bases and J 2 bases, with 10 bases left between them.

This clonotype was seen many times. This chain joins TRBV27 and TRBJ2-1; TRBD2 is a possible D gene (5 bases). CDR3 length: 14 amino acids. Germline loops: CDR1 MNHEY, CDR2 SMNVEV (reference sequence). Trimming removed 4 bases from V and 8 bases from J, with 15 bases in between. The CDR3 spells CASSSVTSAHEQFF. In DNA, the CDR3 is TGTGCCAGCAGTTCCGTTACTAGTGCACATGAGCAGTTCTTC.